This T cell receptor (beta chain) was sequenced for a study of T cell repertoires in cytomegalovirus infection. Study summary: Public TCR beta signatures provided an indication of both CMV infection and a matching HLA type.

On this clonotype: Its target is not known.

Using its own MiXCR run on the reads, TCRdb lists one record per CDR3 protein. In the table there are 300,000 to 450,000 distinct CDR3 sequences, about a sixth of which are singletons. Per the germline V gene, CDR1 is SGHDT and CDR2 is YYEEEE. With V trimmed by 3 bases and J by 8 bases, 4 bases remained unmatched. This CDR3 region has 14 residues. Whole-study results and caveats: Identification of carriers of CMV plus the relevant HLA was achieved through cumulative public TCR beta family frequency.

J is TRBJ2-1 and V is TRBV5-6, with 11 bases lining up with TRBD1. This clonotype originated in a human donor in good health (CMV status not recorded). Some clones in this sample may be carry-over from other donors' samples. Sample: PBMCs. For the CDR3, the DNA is TGTGCCAGCAGCTGGGACAGGGGGTATTATGAGCAGTTCTTC. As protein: CASSWDRGYYEQFF.